This T cell receptor beta chain was obtained from a study of cytomegalovirus exposure and HLA in healthy donors. General observations from the study: V- and J-gene trimming of TCR beta was linked (in a later analysis) to a missense DCLRE1C variant. Associated with HLA alleles at 0.05 false discovery rate in a later analysis were 16,951 TCR beta sequences.

PCR used 60 Vbeta primers and 13 Jbeta primers. Here immunoSEQ multiplex PCR was the method, and the copy in TCRdb shows in-frame clones only, minus some. The sample contains approximately 130,000 clones, approximately 83% of which appear only once. CDR1 is SGDLS, CDR2 YYNGEE, per germline. This CDR3 has 12 residues. The V end was cut by 4 bases, the J end by 7 bases, with 9 bases between. A remark on this clone: Its antigen is undetermined.

The source is a girl aged 2-10 years in good health and CMV-seronegative. The material sequenced was PBMCs. The rearrangement links TRBV9 to TRBJ2-1; a weak D match, TRBD2 (5 bases). The CDR3 DNA reads TGTGCCAGCAGCACGCTAGCAAATGAGCAGTTCTTC. It codes for CASSTLANEQFF.